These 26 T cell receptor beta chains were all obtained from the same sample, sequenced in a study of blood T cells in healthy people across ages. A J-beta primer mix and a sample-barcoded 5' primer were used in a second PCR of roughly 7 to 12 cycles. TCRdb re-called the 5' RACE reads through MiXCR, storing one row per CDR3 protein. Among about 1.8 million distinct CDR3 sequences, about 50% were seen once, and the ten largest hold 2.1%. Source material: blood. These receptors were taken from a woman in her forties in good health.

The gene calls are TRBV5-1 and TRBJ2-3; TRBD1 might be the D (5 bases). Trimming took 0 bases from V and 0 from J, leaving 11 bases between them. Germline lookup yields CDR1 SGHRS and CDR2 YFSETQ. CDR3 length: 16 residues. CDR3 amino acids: CASSLADSPSTDTQYF. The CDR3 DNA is TGCGCCAGCAGCTTGGCCGACAGCCCGAGCACAGATACGCAGTATTTT. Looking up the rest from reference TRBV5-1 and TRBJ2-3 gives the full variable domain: KAGVTQTPRYLIKTRGQQVTLSCSPISGHRSVSWYQQTPGQGLQFLFEYFSETQRNKGNFPGRFSGRQFSNSRSEMNVSTLELGDSALYLCASSLADSPSTDTQYFGPGTRLTVL.

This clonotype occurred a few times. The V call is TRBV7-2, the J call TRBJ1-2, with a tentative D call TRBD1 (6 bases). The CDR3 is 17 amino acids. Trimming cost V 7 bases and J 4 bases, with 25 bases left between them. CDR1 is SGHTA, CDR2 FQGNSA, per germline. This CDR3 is CASTSGPATGGPYGYTF. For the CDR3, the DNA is TGTGCCAGCACCAGCGGCCCTGCGACGGGGGGGCCCTATGGCTACACCTTC.

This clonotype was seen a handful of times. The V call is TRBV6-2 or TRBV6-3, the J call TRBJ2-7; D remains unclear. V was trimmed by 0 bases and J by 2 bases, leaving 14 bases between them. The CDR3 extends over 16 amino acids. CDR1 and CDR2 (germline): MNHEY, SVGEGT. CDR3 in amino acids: CASSYSARTVTYEQYF. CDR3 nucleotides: TGTGCCAGCAGTTACTCGGCCAGAACCGTAACCTACGAGCAGTACTTC.

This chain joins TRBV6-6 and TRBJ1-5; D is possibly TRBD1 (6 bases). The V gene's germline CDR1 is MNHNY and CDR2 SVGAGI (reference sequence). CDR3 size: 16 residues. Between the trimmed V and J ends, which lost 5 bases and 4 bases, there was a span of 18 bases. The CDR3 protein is CASSPYGGGRNQPQHF. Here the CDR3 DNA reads TGTGCCAGCAGTCCATACGGCGGGGGGCGGAATCAGCCCCAGCATTTT.

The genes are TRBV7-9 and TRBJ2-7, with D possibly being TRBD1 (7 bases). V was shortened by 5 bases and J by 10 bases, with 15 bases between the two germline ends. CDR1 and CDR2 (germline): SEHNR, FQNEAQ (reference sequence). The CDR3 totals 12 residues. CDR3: CASSPKEGAQYF. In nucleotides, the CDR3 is TGTGCCAGCAGCCCCAAGGAGGGGGCCCAGTACTTC. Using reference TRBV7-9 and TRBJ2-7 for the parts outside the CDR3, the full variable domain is DTGVSQNPRHKITKRGQNVTFRCDPISEHNRLYWYRQTLGQGPEFLTYFQNEAQLEKSRLLSDRFSAERPKGSFSTLEIQRTEQGDSAMYLCASSPKEGAQYFGPGTRLTVT.

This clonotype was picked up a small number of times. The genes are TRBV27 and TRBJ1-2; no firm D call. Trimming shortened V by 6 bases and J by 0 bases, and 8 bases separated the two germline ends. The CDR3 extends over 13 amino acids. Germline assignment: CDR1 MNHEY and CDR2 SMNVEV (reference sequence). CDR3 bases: TGTGCCAGCAGCCGGAATACTAACTATGGCTACACCTTC. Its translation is CASSRNTNYGYTF.

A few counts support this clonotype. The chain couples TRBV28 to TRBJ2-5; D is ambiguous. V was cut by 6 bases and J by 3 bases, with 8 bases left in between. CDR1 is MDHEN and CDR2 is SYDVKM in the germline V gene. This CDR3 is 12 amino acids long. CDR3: CASRGIEETQYF. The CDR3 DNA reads TGTGCCAGCAGGGGCATTGAAGAGACCCAGTACTTC.

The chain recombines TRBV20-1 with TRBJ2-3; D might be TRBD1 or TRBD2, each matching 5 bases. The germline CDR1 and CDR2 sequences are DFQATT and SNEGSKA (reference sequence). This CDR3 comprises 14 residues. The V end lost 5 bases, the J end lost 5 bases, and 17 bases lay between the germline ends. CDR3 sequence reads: CSACRSLGGDTQYF. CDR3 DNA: TGCAGTGCTTGCCGTTCTCTTGGGGGAGATACGCAGTATTTT.

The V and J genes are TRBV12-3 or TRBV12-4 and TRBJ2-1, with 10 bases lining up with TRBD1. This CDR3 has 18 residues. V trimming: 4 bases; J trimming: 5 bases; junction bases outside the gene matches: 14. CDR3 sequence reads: CASSSGSRDRGPHNEQFF. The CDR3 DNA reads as TGTGCCAGCAGTTCTGGATCCCGGGACAGGGGTCCCCACAATGAGCAGTTCTTC.

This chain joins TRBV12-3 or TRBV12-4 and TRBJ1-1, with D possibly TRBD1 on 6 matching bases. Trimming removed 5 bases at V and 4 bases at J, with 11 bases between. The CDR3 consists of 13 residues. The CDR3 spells CASSKGGSTEAFF. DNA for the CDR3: TGTGCCAGCAGTAAAGGGGGTAGCACTGAAGCTTTCTTT.

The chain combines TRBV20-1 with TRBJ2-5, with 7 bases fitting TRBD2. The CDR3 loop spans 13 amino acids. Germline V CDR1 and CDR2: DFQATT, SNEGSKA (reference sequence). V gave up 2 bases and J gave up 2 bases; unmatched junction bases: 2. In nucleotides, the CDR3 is TGCAGTGCTAGACCGGGGGGACAAGAGACCCAGTACTTC. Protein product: CSARPGGQETQYF.

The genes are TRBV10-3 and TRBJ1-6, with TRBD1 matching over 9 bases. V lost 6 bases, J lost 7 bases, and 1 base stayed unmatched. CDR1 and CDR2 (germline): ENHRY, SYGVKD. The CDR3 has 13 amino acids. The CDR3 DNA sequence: TGTGCCATCAGCGGGACAGGGAATTCACCCCTCCACTTT. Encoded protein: CAISGTGNSPLHF.

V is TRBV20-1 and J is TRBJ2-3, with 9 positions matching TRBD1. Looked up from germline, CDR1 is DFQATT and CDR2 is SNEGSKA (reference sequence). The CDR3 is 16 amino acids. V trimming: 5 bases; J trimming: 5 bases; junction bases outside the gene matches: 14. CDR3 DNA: TGCAGTGCTGTCCCCCGAAACAGGGGGCGGGGAGATACGCAGTATTTT. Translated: CSAVPRNRGRGDTQYF.

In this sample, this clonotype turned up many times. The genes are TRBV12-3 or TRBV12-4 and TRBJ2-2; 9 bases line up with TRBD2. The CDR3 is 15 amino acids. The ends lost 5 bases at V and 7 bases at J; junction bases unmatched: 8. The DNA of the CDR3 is TGTGCCAGCAGTCCCACCGGGACTAGCTACGGGGAGCTGTTTTTT. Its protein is CASSPTGTSYGELFF.

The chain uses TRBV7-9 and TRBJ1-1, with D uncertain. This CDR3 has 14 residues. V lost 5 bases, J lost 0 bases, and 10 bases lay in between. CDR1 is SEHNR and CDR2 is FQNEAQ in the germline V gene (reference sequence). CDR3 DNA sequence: TGTGCCAGCAGCACAACACGTATGAACACTGAAGCTTTCTTT. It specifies CASSTTRMNTEAFF.

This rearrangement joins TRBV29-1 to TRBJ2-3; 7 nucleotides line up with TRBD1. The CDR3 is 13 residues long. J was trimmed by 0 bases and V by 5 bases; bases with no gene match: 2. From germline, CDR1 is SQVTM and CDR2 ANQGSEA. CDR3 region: CSVRGLSTDTQYF. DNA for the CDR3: TGCAGCGTTAGGGGGCTGAGCACAGATACGCAGTATTTT.

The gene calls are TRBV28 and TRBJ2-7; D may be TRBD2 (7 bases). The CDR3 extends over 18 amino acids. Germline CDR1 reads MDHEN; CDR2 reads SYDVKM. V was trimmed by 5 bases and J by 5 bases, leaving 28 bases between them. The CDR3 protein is CASSPTGRGPPFFDEQYF. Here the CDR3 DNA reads TGTGCCAGCAGTCCCACGGGGCGGGGGCCACCCTTTTTCGACGAGCAGTACTTC. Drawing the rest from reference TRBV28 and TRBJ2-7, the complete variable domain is DVKVTQSSRYLVKRTGEKVFLECVQDMDHENMFWYRQDPGLGLRLIYFSYDVKMKEKGDIPEGYSVSREKKERFSLILESASTNQTSMYLCASSPTGRGPPFFDEQYFGPGTRLTVT.

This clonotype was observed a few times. CDR3 in DNA: TGTGCCAGCAGCCAAGATTACCGGGTGAATGAAAAACTGTTTTTT. Encoded protein: CASSQDYRVNEKLFF. The V call is TRBV3-1, the J call TRBJ1-4, with D hard to call. Trimming cost V 0 bases and J 5 bases, with 10 bases left between them. Germline loops: CDR1 LGHDT, CDR2 YNNKEL (reference sequence). CDR3 size: 15 residues.

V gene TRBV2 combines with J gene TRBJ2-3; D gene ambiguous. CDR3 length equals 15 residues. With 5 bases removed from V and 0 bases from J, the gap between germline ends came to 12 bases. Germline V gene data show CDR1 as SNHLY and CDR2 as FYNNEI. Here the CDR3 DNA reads TGTGCCAGCAGTCAGCAGCCCGTCAGCACAGATACGCAGTATTTT. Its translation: CASSQQPVSTDTQYF.

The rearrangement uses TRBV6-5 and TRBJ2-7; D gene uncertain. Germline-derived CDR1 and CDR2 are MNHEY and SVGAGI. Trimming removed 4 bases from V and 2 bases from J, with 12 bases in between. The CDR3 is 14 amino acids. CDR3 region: CASSSIGLPYEQYF. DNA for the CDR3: TGTGCCAGCAGTTCAATAGGGCTCCCCTACGAGCAGTACTTC.

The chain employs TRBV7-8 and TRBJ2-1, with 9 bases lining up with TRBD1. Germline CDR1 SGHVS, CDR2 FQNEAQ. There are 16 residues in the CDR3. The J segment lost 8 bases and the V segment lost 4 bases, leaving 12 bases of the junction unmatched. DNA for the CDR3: TGTGCCAGCAGCTATACAGGGGGCGATTCCCCGCATGAGCAGTTCTTC. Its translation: CASSYTGGDSPHEQFF.

The CDR3 nucleotides are TGCGCCAGCAGCTTTGGAGGGGCTGTAAACAATGAGCAGTTCTTC. Translating gives CASSFGGAVNNEQFF. The chain has TRBV5-1 and TRBJ2-1; weak D call: TRBD2 (6 bases). CDR1 and CDR2 from the germline V gene are SGHRS and YFSETQ. The CDR3 length is 15 residues. Trimming took off 2 bases at V and 5 bases at J, with 14 bases between the two ends.

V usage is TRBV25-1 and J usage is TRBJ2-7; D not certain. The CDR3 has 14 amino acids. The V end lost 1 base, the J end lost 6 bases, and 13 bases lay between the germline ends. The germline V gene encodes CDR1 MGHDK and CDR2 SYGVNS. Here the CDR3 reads CASSEWPAGSEQYF. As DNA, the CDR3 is TGTGCCAGCAGTGAATGGCCGGCAGGCAGCGAGCAGTACTTC.

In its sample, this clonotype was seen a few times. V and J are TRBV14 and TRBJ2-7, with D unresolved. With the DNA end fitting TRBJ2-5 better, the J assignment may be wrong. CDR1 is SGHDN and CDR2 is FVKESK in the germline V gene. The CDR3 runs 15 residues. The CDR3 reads CASSQERRGRKTQYF. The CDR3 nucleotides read TGTGCCAGCAGCCAAGAGCGGAGAGGTCGAAAGACCCAGTACTTC.

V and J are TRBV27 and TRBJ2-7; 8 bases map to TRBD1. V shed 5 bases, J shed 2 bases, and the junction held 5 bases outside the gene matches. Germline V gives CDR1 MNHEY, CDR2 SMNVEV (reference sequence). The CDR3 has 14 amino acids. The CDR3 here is CASSKQGGPYEQYF. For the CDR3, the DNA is TGTGCCAGCAGTAAACAGGGGGGCCCCTACGAGCAGTACTTC.

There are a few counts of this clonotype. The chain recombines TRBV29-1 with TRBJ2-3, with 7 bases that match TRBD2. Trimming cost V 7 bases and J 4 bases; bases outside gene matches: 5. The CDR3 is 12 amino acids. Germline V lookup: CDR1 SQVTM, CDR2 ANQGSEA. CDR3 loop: CSAGTISDTQYF. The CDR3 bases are TGCAGCGCCGGGACTATTTCAGATACGCAGTATTTT.